Below, one TCR beta chain is given with its context. What it binds is not known. In germline, CDR1 is SGHRS, CDR2 YFSETQ. This CDR3 region has 11 residues. The V end was cut by 5 bases, the J end by 7 bases, with 9 bases between. This entry is derived from a study of T cell responses to AZD1222 COVID-19 vaccine. Study-level results: Every sample of the repertoires postdated the peak T cell response. Females made up more of the donors, who were largely white British, and clonal diversity may have come out too low. Spike-specific TCR depth and breadth grew after two AZD1222 doses.

Sequencing used immunoSEQ multiplex PCR; TCRdb keeps in-frame clones, though not all of them. The sample gives more than 70,000 clones, approximately 88% of which show up once; less than 20% is in the top ten. The clonotype was recovered from an adult in good health. V gene TRBV5-1 combines with J gene TRBJ1-1; maybe TRBD1 (5 bases). The material was peripheral blood, obtained on day 0 of AZD1222 vaccination. For the CDR3, the DNA is TGCGCCAGCAGTGGTGACAGTGAAGCTTTCTTT. The encoded protein is CASSGDSEAFF.